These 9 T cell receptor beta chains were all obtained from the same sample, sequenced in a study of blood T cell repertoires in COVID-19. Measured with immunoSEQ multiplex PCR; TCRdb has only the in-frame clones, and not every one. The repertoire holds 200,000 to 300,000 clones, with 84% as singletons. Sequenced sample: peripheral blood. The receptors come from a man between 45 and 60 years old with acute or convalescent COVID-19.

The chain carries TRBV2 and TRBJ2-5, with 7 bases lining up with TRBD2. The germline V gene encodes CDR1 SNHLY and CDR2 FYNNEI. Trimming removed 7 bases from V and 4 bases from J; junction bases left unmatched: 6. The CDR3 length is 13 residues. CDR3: CASIKTSRETQYF. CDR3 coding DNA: TGTGCCAGCATTAAGACTAGCCGAGAGACCCAGTACTTC.

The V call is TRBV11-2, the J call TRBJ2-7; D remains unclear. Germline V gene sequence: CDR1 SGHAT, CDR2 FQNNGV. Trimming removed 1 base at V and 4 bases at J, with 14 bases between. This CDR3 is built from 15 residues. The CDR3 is CASSLARFGGYEQYF. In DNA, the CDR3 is TGTGCCAGCAGCTTAGCACGGTTTGGCGGATACGAGCAGTACTTC.

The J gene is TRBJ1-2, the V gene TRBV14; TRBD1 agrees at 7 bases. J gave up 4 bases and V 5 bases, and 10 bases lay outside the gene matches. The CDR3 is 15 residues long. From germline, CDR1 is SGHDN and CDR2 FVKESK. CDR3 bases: TGTGCCAGCAGCTCTAGACAGGGAGGCCTCTATGGCTACACCTTC. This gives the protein CASSSRQGGLYGYTF.

This CDR3 reads CASSLGPNTEAFF. CDR3 nucleotides: TGTGCCAGCAGTTTGGGCCCGAACACTGAAGCTTTCTTT. The gene calls are TRBV12-3 or TRBV12-4 and TRBJ1-1; D gene uncertain. The CDR3 contains 13 residues. V was cut by 3 bases and J by 1 base, with 6 bases left in between.

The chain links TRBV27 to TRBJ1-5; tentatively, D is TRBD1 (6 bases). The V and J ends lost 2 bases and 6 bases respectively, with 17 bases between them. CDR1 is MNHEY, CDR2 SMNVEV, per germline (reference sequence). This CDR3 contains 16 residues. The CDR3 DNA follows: TGTGCCAGCAGTTTAGATTACAGGGTGGGAAGTCAGCCCCAGCATTTT. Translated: CASSLDYRVGSQPQHF.

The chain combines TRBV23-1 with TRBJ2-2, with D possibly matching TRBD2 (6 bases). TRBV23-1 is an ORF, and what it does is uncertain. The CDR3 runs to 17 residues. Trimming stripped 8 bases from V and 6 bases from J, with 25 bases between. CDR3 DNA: TGCGCCAGCCGGGGGAGTCGTAGGGAGGAACAGGCCGGGGAGCTGTTTTTT. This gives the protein CASRGSRREEQAGELFF.

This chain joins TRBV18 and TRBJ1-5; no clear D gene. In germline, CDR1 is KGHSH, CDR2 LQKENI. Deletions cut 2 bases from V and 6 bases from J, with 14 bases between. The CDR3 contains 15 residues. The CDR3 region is CASSPVRQAGQPQHF. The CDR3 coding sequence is TGTGCCAGCTCACCAGTCAGGCAGGCTGGTCAGCCCCAGCATTTT.

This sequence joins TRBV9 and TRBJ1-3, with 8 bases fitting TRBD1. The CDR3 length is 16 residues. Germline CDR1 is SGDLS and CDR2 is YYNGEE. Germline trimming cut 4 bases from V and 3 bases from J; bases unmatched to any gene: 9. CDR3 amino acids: CASSSRQGRYGNTIYF. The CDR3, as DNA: TGTGCCAGCAGCAGTAGACAGGGGAGATATGGAAACACCATATATTTT.

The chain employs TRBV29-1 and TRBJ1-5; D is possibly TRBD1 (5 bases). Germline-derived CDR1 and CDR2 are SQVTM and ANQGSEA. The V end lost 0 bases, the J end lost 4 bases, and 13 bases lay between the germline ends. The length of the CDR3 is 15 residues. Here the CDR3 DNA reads TGCAGCGTTGAAGATGGAGTGGGGGGTAATCAGCCCCAGCATTTT. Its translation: CSVEDGVGGNQPQHF.